Listed below are T cell receptor beta chains from one sample, sequenced in a study of T-cell reconstitution after alpha-beta-depleted transplantation in children. From the PCR reads, TCRdb called clonotypes with MiXCR, one entry per CDR3 protein. The table lists 200,000 or so distinct CDR3 sequences, roughly 6.5% of them singletons. The sample in question was PBMCs, obtained before TCRalphabeta/CD19-depleted stem cell transplant. Source of these receptors: a girl in the first two years of life with combined immunodeficiency, due to receive a stem cell transplant. CDR3s include the opening cysteine and the closing phenylalanine or tryptophan. The D gene is left open where the match is weak. Size is stated as once, few, many or a size class.

few,TRBV5-6,TRBJ2-7,-,TGTGCCAGCAGCTTGGTTACCCCCGACCCGTACAATCGCGAGCAGTACTTC,CASSLVTPDPYNREQYF
many,TRBV9,TRBJ2-5,-,TGTGCCAGCAGCGGATGGGACGGACAAGAGACCCAGTACTTC,CASSGWDGQETQYF
many,TRBV7-9,TRBJ2-7,-,TGTGCCAGCAGCCCGCCGACAGGCCGCTTCTACGAGCAGTACTTC,CASSPPTGRFYEQYF
many,TRBV25-1,TRBJ2-1,-,TGTGCCAGCAATAGCGACTTCCCCCGGAATGAGCAGTTCTTC,CASNSDFPRNEQFF
few,TRBV7-8,TRBJ2-5,-,TGTGCCAGCAGCTTAGATGAGGTCCGCGGGATATCCCAAGAGACCCAGTACTTC,CASSLDEVRGISQETQYF
many,TRBV20-1,TRBJ2-2,-,TGCAGTGCTAGAGAAACCCCGAGGAACACCGGGGAGCTGTTTTTT,CSARETPRNTGELFF
many,TRBV7-2,TRBJ2-2,-,TGTGCCAGCAGCTTATGGGTTACCGGGGAGCTGTTTTTT,CASSLWVTGELFF
many,TRBV7-8,TRBJ1-3,TRBD1,TGTGCCAGCAGCTTAGCGGGGACAGGGGATCGAAACACCATATATTTT,CASSLAGTGDRNTIYF
few,TRBV4-2,TRBJ2-7,TRBD2,TGTGCCAGCAGCCAAGTGAGTAGCGGGAGGCACTACGAGCAGTACTTC,CASSQVSSGRHYEQYF
many,TRBV7-6,TRBJ2-1,TRBD2,TGTGCCAGCAGCCCCCCGGGACTAGCCTACAATGAGCAGTTCTTC,CASSPPGLAYNEQFF
few,TRBV5-1,TRBJ2-3,-,TGCGCCAGCTTCCTCGGGGTCCGCACAGATACGCAGTATTTT,CASFLGVRTDTQYF